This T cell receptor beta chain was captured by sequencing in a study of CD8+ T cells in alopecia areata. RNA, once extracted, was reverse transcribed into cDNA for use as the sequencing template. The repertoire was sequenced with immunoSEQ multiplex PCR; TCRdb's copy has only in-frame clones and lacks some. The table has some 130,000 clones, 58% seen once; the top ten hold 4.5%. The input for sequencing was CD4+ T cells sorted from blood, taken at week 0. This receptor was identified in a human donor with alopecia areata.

This CDR3 reads CASNPDREDEQFF. Here the CDR3 DNA reads TGTGCCAGCAACCCGGACAGGGAGGATGAGCAGTTCTTC. This chain joins TRBV2 and TRBJ2-1; 8 bases are a match to TRBD1. Germline V gene sequence: CDR1 SNHLY, CDR2 FYNNEI. This CDR3 spans 13 amino acids. V gave up 7 bases and J gave up 8 bases; unmatched junction bases: 7.